This is a list of T cell receptor beta chains from one sample in a study of blood T cells in healthy people across ages. TCRdb passed the 5' RACE reads through MiXCR, listing each CDR3 protein once. The data show about a million distinct CDR3 sequences, under 50% seen once. The source material was blood. These TCRs come from a young man in good health. CDR3s include the opening cysteine and the closing phenylalanine or tryptophan. Each record gives: clone size, CDR3 length, V gene, J gene, D gene, CDR3 DNA, CDR3 protein. A D gene is named only where the DNA matches it firmly. The size of a clone is reported for some rows only, either as once, few or many, or as a class for expanded clones.

size: NA; length: 16; V: TRBV6-5; J: TRBJ2-1; D: TRBD2; DNA: TGTGCCAGCAGACCTCTGTTAGCGGGGGGCCGGAATGAGCAGTTCTTC; CDR3: CASRPLLAGGRNEQFF
size: NA; length: 12; V: TRBV30; J: TRBJ1-5; D: NA; DNA: TGTGCCTGGAGTATCCACAATCAGCCCCAGCATTTT; CDR3: CAWSIHNQPQHF
size: few; length: 14; V: TRBV27; J: TRBJ2-7; D: NA; DNA: TGTGCCAGCAGTTTACAGGGGTCGACGGGCGAGCAGTACTTC; CDR3: CASSLQGSTGEQYF
size: NA; length: 12; V: TRBV6-1; J: TRBJ1-1; D: NA; DNA: TGTGCCGGTGAGACCTGGGAGACTGAAGCTTTCTTT; CDR3: CAGETWETEAFF
size: few; length: 17; V: TRBV27; J: TRBJ1-6; D: TRBD1; DNA: TGTGCCAGCAGTCGGGGGACAGCCAGCTCCTATAATTCACCCCTCCACTTT; CDR3: CASSRGTASSYNSPLHF
size: NA; length: 15; V: TRBV20-1; J: TRBJ2-1; D: TRBD2; DNA: TGCAGTGCTGCGGAGGACGGGACTAGCGGCAATGAGCAGTTCTTC; CDR3: CSAAEDGTSGNEQFF
size: NA; length: 12; V: TRBV10-3; J: TRBJ2-3; D: NA; DNA: TGTGCCATCTCACAGAGCACAGATACGCAGTATTTT; CDR3: CAISQSTDTQYF
size: NA; length: 13; V: TRBV2; J: TRBJ1-2; D: NA; DNA: TGTGCCAGCATTGATCAGGGTCGAAATGGCTACACCTTC; CDR3: CASIDQGRNGYTF
size: many; length: 14; V: TRBV20-1; J: TRBJ2-7; D: NA; DNA: TGCAGTGCTAGGGATACTAGCTCCTACTACGAGCAGTACTTC; CDR3: CSARDTSSYYEQYF
size: NA; length: 16; V: TRBV7-9; J: TRBJ2-3; D: TRBD2; DNA: TGTGCCAGCAGCTTCTTACTAGCGGGGGTCATGGATACGCAGTATTTT; CDR3: CASSFLLAGVMDTQYF
size: few; length: 13; V: TRBV7-2; J: TRBJ2-1; D: NA; DNA: TGTGCCAGCAGCCGGGCCTCGTACAATGAGCAGTTCTTC; CDR3: CASSRASYNEQFF
size: NA; length: 12; V: TRBV18; J: TRBJ2-5; D: NA; DNA: TGTGCCAGCGCACCGGAGGGGGAGACCCAGTACTTC; CDR3: CASAPEGETQYF
size: NA; length: 11; V: TRBV3-1; J: TRBJ2-1; D: NA; DNA: TGTGCCAGCAGCCACAGCGATGAGCAGTTCTTC; CDR3: CASSHSDEQFF
size: few; length: 13; V: TRBV10-2; J: TRBJ2-5; D: NA; DNA: TGCGCCAGCATCACCGACAGTCGAGAGACCCAGTACTTC; CDR3: CASITDSRETQYF
size: NA; length: 17; V: TRBV9; J: TRBJ2-7; D: NA; DNA: TGTGCCAGCAGCGTAGGCCCCAGGATCGAGGGCTCCTACGAGCAGTACTTC; CDR3: CASSVGPRIEGSYEQYF
size: NA; length: 16; V: TRBV4-2; J: TRBJ1-5; D: NA; DNA: TGTGCCAGCAGCCCGGCTTGGGGGGCTAGCAATCAGCCCCAGCATTTT; CDR3: CASSPAWGASNQPQHF
size: once; length: 15; V: TRBV3-1; J: TRBJ1-6; D: NA; DNA: TGTGCCAGCAGCCAAGATCAGGGTTTTTTTTCACCCCTCCACTTT; CDR3: CASSQDQGFFSPLHF
size: NA; length: 12; V: TRBV20-1; J: TRBJ1-1; D: NA; DNA: TGCAGTGCCACGGACATTCCCCCTGAAGCTTTCTTT; CDR3: CSATDIPPEAFF
size: NA; length: 16; V: TRBV5-4; J: TRBJ2-3; D: NA; DNA: TGTGCCAGCAGCTTGGGAACGAGGGGCGGCGCAGATACGCAGTATTTT; CDR3: CASSLGTRGGADTQYF
size: NA; length: 15; V: TRBV4-2; J: TRBJ1-1; D: NA; DNA: TGTGCCAGCAGCCAAGGCAAACAGGAGGGCACTGAAGCTTTCTTT; CDR3: CASSQGKQEGTEAFF
size: few; length: 14; V: TRBV20-1; J: TRBJ2-3; D: TRBD2; DNA: TGCAGTGCTAGCCCTCCAGCGGGGTCGGATACGCAGTATTTT; CDR3: CSASPPAGSDTQYF
size: NA; length: 13; V: TRBV3-1; J: TRBJ2-1; D: NA; DNA: TGTGCCAGCAGCTCCGAGATTGAGAATGAGCAGTTCTTC; CDR3: CASSSEIENEQFF